These 21 T cell receptor beta chains came from one sample sequenced in a study of blood T cell repertoires in COVID-19. The protocol was immunoSEQ multiplex PCR, while the TCRdb copy is restricted to in-frame clones and leaves out a portion. The sample has about 160,000 clones, roughly 88% seen once; the top ten hold roughly 9%. The sample comprised peripheral blood. Every receptor here comes from a woman of 80 years or more with active or convalescent COVID-19.

Details on this clone: The sample contains more than one DNA sequence encoding this CDR3. This chain connects TRBV5-1 to TRBJ1-1, with a weak D call TRBD1 (6 bases). V dropped 2 bases and J dropped 1 base, with 12 bases sitting between them. CDR3 length: 15 amino acids. CDR1 and CDR2 (germline): SGHRS, YFSETQ. CDR3 DNA: TGCGCCAGCAGCTTCCTTACGACAGGGAACACTGAAGCTTTCTTT. Its translation: CASSFLTTGNTEAFF.

The rearrangement joins TRBV3-1 (or the pseudogene TRBV3-2) to TRBJ2-2; 12 nucleotides match TRBD2. The CDR3 sequence is 19 residues long. Losses at the gene ends were 3 bases for V and 1 base for J; bases not matched to a gene: 9. Germline V lookup: CDR1 LGHDT, CDR2 YNNKEL (reference sequence). The CDR3 sequence is CASSQTGTSGRRNTGELFF. Written as DNA, the CDR3 is TGTGCCAGCAGCCAGACCGGGACTAGCGGGCGACGGAACACCGGGGAGCTGTTTTTT.

This clone has more than one count but fewer than ten. The CDR3 DNA is TGTGCCAGCAGTTACAACAGGGGGAGCAATCAGCCCCAGCATTTT. This codes for CASSYNRGSNQPQHF. V gene TRBV6-2 or TRBV6-3 combines with J gene TRBJ1-5, with 8 bases matching TRBD1. V shed 2 bases and J 1 base; nucleotides not matched to a gene: 1. The CDR3 spans 15 residues. Germline values: CDR1 MNHEY, CDR2 SVGEGT.

The J gene is TRBJ2-5, the V gene TRBV19, with TRBD2 identical over 14 bases. The CDR3 runs to 20 residues. V shed 8 bases and J 2 bases; nucleotides not matched to a gene: 19. CDR1 and CDR2 (germline): LNHDA, SQIVND (reference sequence). The CDR3 region is CASRTSRAGTSGGSQETQYF. CDR3 sequence (DNA): TGTGCCAGTCGAACTTCAAGGGCTGGGACTAGCGGGGGATCACAAGAGACCCAGTACTTC.

In regard to this clone: Other DNA sequences in this specimen translate into the identical CDR3. The chain links TRBV5-1 to TRBJ2-6, with a tentative D call TRBD2 (5 bases). This CDR3 has 16 amino acids. V was clipped by 0 bases and J by 0 bases, with 7 bases between them. In germline, CDR1 is SGHRS, CDR2 YFSETQ. CDR3 nucleotide sequence: TGCGCCAGCAGCTTGGTAGCGAGCTCTGGGGCCAACGTCCTGACTTTC. The encoded protein is CASSLVASSGANVLTF.

The rearrangement links TRBV7-2 to TRBJ2-3; no definite D call. The ends were cut back, 1 base at V and 4 bases at J, with 9 bases in the middle. The CDR3 is 14 residues long. Germline CDR1 reads SGHTA; CDR2 reads FQGNSA. The CDR3 sequence: CASSLGGLPDTQYF. The CDR3 DNA reads TGTGCCAGCAGCTTAGGCGGATTGCCAGATACGCAGTATTTT.

This sequence joins TRBV9 and TRBJ2-1, with 8 nucleotides matching TRBD2. J lost 8 bases, V lost 3 bases, and 7 bases had no gene match. Germline values: CDR1 SGDLS, CDR2 YYNGEE. CDR3 length: 14 residues. CDR3 bases: TGTGCCAGCAGCGCGAGCGGGGGCCAACATGAGCAGTTCTTC. Translating it yields CASSASGGQHEQFF.

The V and J genes are TRBV10-1 and TRBJ2-5; no definite D call. The length of the CDR3 is 14 residues. Trimming took 3 bases from V and 9 from J, leaving 17 bases between them. Germline V CDR1 and CDR2: WNHNN, SYGVQD (reference sequence). CDR3: CASSEGSASSPQYF. The CDR3 nucleotides read TGCGCCAGCAGTGAAGGTTCGGCTAGTAGTCCCCAGTACTTC.

The chain links TRBV18 to TRBJ1-5; 9 nucleotides line up with TRBD1. Germline CDR1 and CDR2: KGHSH and LQKENI. The CDR3 spans 15 residues. Losses at the gene ends were 2 bases for V and 6 bases for J; bases not matched to a gene: 5. CDR3 nucleotide sequence: TGTGCCAGCTCACCAGGGACAGGGACGGCTCAGCCCCAGCATTTT. Its translation is CASSPGTGTAQPQHF.

The genes are TRBV5-3 and TRBJ2-3, with TRBD2 matching 9 bases. TRBV5-3 is filed as an ORF, its function uncertain. The CDR3 totals 14 residues. V shed 3 bases, J shed 4 bases, and the junction held 3 bases outside the gene matches. CDR3 region: CARSSLAGPDTQYF. The DNA for the CDR3 is TGTGCCAGAAGCTCCCTAGCGGGACCAGATACGCAGTATTTT.

The gene calls are TRBV6-6 and TRBJ2-7, with TRBD1 matching over 9 bases. Germline V gene lookup returns CDR1 MNHNY and CDR2 SVGAGI (reference sequence). CDR3 length: 13 residues. V trimming: 8 bases; J trimming: 2 bases; junction bases outside the gene matches: 4. The CDR3 bases are TGTGCCAGCGTACAGGGGGCTACCTACGAGCAGTACTTC. Translation: CASVQGATYEQYF.

J is TRBJ1-2 and V is TRBV10-2; no definite D call. Germline loops: CDR1 WSHSY, CDR2 SAAADI. This CDR3 region has 13 residues. Trimming cost V 0 bases and J 6 bases, with 8 bases left between them. The CDR3, as DNA: TGCGCCAGCAGTGAGTCACAAGTCAATGGCTACACCTTC. Translated: CASSESQVNGYTF.

V usage is TRBV7-2 and J usage is TRBJ1-3, with D perhaps TRBD1 (6 bases). Looked up from germline, CDR1 is SGHTA and CDR2 is FQGNSA. V lost 4 bases and J 2 bases, leaving 15 bases between the germline ends. The CDR3 runs 16 residues. CDR3 in DNA: TGTGCCAGCAGCTCCGCCCGGACAGCAACTGGAAACACCATATATTTT. Its protein is CASSSARTATGNTIYF.

The CDR3 loop reads CASSLQGATEAFF. The CDR3 DNA reads TGTGCCAGCAGCTTGCAAGGGGCCACTGAAGCTTTCTTT. The J gene is TRBJ1-1, the V gene TRBV5-5, with a possible D match to TRBD1 (5 bases). V was cut by 1 base and J by 4 bases, with 8 bases left in between. Germline CDR1 reads SGHKS; CDR2 reads YYEKEE (reference sequence). This CDR3 contains 13 residues. The full variable domain, rest sourced from reference TRBV5-5 and TRBJ1-1, is DAGVTQSPTHLIKTRGQQVTLRCSPISGHKSVSWYQQVLGQGPQFIFQYYEKEERGRGNFPDRFSARQFPNYSSELNVNALLLGDSALYLCASSLQGATEAFFGQGTRLTVV.

J is TRBJ1-3 and V is TRBV19; 10 bases align to TRBD1. The trim removed 5 bases at V and 3 bases at J, leaving 10 bases unmatched. This CDR3 comprises 17 residues. CDR1 and CDR2 from the germline V gene are LNHDA and SQIVND (reference sequence). The CDR3 DNA follows: TGTGCCAGTAGTTCTCCGGGACAGGGGAGTTTTGGAAACACCATATATTTT. Amino acid sequence: CASSSPGQGSFGNTIYF.

The V gene is TRBV7-9, the J gene TRBJ2-7, with 10 bases fitting TRBD1. The germline V gene encodes CDR1 SEHNR and CDR2 FQNEAQ (reference sequence). There are 14 residues in the CDR3. Trimming removed 3 bases from V and 4 bases from J; junction bases left unmatched: 3. The CDR3 region is CASSLGQGTYEQYF. The CDR3 nucleotides read TGTGCCAGCAGCTTGGGACAGGGGACATACGAGCAGTACTTC.

J is TRBJ2-5 and V is TRBV4-1; D perhaps matches TRBD1 (6 bases). Trimming took 0 bases from V and 4 from J, leaving 18 bases between them. The CDR3 spans 17 residues. Germline V lookup: CDR1 MGHRA, CDR2 YSYEKL. The DNA of the CDR3 is TGCGCCAGCAGCCAAGATCCATTGGCCAAAGGGGGAGAGACCCAGTACTTC. Amino acids: CASSQDPLAKGGETQYF.

V is TRBV29-1 and J is TRBJ1-2, with TRBD1 as a possible D gene (5 bases). V lost 3 bases, J lost 7 bases, and 15 bases lay in between. Looked up from germline, CDR1 is SQVTM and CDR2 is ANQGSEA. The CDR3 consists of 13 residues. The CDR3 bases are TGCAGCGTTGATGAAGGGGAAGGGGTTGGCTACACCTTC. Translated: CSVDEGEGVGYTF.

V usage is TRBV7-3 and J usage is TRBJ2-7, with 7 nucleotides matching TRBD2. Germline CDR1 reads SGHTA; CDR2 reads FQGTGA. V was clipped by 4 bases and J by 3 bases; unmatched bases: 9. The length of the CDR3 is 15 residues. CDR3: CASSSLGGAIYEQYF. DNA of the CDR3: TGTGCCAGCAGCTCCCTGGGAGGGGCAATCTACGAGCAGTACTTC.

The J gene is TRBJ1-5, the V gene TRBV7-2, with 8 bases that match TRBD1. This CDR3 region has 15 residues. J lost 6 bases, V lost 1 base, and 5 bases had no gene match. CDR1 and CDR2 from the germline V gene are SGHTA and FQGNSA. CDR3 in DNA: TGTGCCAGCAGCTTAGACAGGGGGAAGGGTCAGCCCCAGCATTTT. As protein: CASSLDRGKGQPQHF.

This clone was counted between two and nine times. V usage is TRBV5-1 and J usage is TRBJ1-1, with 10 bases that match TRBD1. CDR3 length: 14 residues. The germline V gene has CDR1 SGHRS and CDR2 YFSETQ. V lost 5 bases to trimming and J lost 7 bases; unmatched junction nucleotides: 8. The CDR3 DNA is TGCGCCAGCAGTCCGAGGACAGGGGGAGGTGAAGCTTTCTTT. Protein sequence: CASSPRTGGGEAFF.